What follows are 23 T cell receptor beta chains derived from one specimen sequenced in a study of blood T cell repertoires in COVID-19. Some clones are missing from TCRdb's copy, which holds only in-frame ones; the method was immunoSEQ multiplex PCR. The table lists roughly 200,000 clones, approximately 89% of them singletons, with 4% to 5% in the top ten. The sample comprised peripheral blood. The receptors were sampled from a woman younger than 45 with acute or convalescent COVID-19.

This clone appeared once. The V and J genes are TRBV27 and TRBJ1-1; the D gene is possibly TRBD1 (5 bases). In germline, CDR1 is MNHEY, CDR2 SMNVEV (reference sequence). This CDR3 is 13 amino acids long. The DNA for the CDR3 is TGTGCGGCAGGGCGTGGGATGAACACTGAAGCTTTCTTT. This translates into CAAGRGMNTEAFF.

The CDR3 DNA follows: TGTGCCAGCAGCGTTTCCTCAGGGAAAAACATTCAGTACTTC. Amino acid sequence: CASSVSSGKNIQYF. V is TRBV9 and J is TRBJ2-4; possibly TRBD1 for D (5 bases). Germline V CDR1 and CDR2: SGDLS, YYNGEE. Trimming removed 2 bases at V and 4 bases at J, with 10 bases between. CDR3 length equals 14 residues.

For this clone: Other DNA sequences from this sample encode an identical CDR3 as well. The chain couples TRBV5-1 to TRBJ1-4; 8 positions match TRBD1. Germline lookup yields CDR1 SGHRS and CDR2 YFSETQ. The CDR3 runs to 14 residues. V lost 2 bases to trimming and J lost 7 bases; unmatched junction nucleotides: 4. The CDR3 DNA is TGCGCCAGCAGCTTTCAGGGGGCAGGTGAAAAACTGTTTTTT. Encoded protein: CASSFQGAGEKLFF. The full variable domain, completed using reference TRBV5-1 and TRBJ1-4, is KAGVTQTPRYLIKTRGQQVTLSCSPISGHRSVSWYQQTPGQGLQFLFEYFSETQRNKGNFPGRFSGRQFSNSRSEMNVSTLELGDSALYLCASSFQGAGEKLFFGSGTQLSVL.

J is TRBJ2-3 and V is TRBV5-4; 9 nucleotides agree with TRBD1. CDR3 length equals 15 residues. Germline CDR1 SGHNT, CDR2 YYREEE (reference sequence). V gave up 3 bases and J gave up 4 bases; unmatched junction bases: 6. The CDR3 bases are TGTGCCAGCAGCTCCGGGACAGGGTGGGCAGATACGCAGTATTTT. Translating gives CASSSGTGWADTQYF.

The CDR3 sequence: CASSIVAGGANSYEQYF. DNA of the CDR3: TGTGCCAGCAGCATCGTGGCAGGGGGCGCCAACTCCTACGAGCAGTACTTC. The rearrangement joins TRBV11-2 to TRBJ2-7, with TRBD1 matching over 8 bases. Germline values: CDR1 SGHAT, CDR2 FQNNGV. The V and J ends lost 5 bases and 0 bases, in that order; junction bases with no gene match: 12. This CDR3 is 17 amino acids long.

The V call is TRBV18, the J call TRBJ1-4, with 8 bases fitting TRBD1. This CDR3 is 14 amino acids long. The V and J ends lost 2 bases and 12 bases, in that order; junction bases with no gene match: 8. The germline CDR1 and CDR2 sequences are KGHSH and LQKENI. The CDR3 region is CASSPSNDRGELFF. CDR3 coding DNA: TGTGCCAGCTCACCAAGCAACGACAGGGGTGAACTGTTTTTT. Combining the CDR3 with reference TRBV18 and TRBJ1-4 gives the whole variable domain NAGVMQNPRHLVRRRGQEARLRCSPMKGHSHVYWYRQLPEEGLKFMVYLQKENIIDESGMPKERFSAEFPKEGPSILRIQQVVRGDSAAYFCASSPSNDRGELFFGSGTQLSVL.

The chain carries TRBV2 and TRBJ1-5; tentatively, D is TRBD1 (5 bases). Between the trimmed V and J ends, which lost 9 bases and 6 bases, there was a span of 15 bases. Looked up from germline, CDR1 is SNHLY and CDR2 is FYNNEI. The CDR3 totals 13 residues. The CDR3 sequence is CASSGRGSQPQHF. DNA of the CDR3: TGTGCCAGTTCAGGGAGGGGAAGTCAGCCCCAGCATTTT. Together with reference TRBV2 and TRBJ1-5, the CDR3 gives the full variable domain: EPEVTQTPSHQVTQMGQEVILRCVPISNHLYFYWYRQILGQKVEFLVSFYNNEISEKSEIFDDQFSVERPDGSNFTLKIRSTKLEDSAMYFCASSGRGSQPQHFGDGTRLSIL.

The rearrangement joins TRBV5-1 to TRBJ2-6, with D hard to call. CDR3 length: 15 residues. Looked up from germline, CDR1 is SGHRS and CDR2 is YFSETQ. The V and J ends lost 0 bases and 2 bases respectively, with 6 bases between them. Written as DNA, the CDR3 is TGCGCCAGCAGCTTGGCCGCGGCTGGGGCCAACGTCCTGACTTTC. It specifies CASSLAAAGANVLTF.

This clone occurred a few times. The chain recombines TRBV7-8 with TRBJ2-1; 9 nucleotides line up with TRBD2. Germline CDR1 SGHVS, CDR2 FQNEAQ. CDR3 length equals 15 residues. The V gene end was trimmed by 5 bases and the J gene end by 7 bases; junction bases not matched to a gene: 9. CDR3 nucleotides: TGTGCCAGCAGCCCGGGACTAGCAGCAACTAATGAGCAGTTCTTC. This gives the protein CASSPGLAATNEQFF.

CDR3 region: CASSRQLNEKLFF. CDR3 in DNA: TGTGCCAGCAGCCGACAGTTAAATGAAAAACTGTTTTTT. The chain couples TRBV6-4 to TRBJ1-4, with D perhaps matching TRBD1 (5 bases). CDR1 and CDR2 (germline): MRHNA, SNTAGT. V shed 6 bases and J shed 5 bases, with 10 bases lying between them. The CDR3 sequence is 13 residues long.

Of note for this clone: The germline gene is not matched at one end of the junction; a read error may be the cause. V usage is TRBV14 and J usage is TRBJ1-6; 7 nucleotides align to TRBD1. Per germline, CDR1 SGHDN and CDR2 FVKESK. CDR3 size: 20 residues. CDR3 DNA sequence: TGTGCTAGCAGCCCAGCCAGGACAGGCCCCTTCAGCTCCTATAATTCACCCCTCCACTTT. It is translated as CASSPARTGPFSSYNSPLHF.

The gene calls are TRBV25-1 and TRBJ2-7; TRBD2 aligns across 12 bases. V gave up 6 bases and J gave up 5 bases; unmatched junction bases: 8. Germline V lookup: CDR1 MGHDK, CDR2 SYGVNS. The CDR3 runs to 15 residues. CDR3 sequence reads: CASSETSGRWNEQYF. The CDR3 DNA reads TGTGCCAGCAGCGAAACTAGCGGGAGGTGGAACGAGCAGTACTTC.

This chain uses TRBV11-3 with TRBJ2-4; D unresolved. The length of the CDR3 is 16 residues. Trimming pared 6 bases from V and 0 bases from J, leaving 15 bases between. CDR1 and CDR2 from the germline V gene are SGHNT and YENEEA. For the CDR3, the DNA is TGTGCCAGCAGTCGCAGCTGGGCTTTAGCCAAAAACATTCAGTACTTC. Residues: CASSRSWALAKNIQYF.

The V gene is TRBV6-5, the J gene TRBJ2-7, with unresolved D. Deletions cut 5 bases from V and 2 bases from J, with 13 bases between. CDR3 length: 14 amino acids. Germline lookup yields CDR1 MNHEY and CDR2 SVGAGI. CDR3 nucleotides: TGTGCCAGCAGTCCAACTTTAGAGGCCTACGAGCAGTACTTC. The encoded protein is CASSPTLEAYEQYF.

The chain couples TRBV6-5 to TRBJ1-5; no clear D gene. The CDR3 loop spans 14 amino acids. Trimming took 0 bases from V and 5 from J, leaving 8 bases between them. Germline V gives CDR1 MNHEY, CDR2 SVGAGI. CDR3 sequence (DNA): TGTGCCAGCAGTTACTCGATGGCCCATCAGCCCCAGCATTTT. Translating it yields CASSYSMAHQPQHF.

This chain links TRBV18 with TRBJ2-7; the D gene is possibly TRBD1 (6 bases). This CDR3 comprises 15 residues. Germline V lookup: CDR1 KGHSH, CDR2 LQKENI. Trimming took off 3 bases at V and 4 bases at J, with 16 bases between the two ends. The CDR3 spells CASSPSVEGEYEQYF. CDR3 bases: TGTGCCAGCTCACCCTCTGTCGAGGGGGAGTACGAGCAGTACTTC.

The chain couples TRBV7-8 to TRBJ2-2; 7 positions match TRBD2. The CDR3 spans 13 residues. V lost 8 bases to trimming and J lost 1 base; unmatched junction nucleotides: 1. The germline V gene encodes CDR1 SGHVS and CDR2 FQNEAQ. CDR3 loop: CASWTRNTGELFF. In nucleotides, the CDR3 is TGTGCCAGCTGGACTAGGAACACCGGGGAGCTGTTTTTT.

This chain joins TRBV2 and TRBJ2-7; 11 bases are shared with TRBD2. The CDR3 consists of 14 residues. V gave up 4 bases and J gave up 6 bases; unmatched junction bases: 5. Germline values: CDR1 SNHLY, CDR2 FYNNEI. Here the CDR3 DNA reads TGTGCCAGCAGTGCCACTAGCGGGAGAGGCGAGCAGTACTTC. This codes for CASSATSGRGEQYF.

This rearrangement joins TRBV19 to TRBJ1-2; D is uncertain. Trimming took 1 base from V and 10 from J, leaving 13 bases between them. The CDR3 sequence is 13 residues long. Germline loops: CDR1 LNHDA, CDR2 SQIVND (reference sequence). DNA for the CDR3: TGTGCCAGTAGTATAGCTCTTGACAACTTCTACACCTTC. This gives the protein CASSIALDNFYTF.

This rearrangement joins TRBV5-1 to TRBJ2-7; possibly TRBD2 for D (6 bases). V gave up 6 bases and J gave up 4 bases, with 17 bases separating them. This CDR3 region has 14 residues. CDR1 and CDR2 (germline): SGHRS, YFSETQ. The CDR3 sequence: CASMASDLEYEQYF. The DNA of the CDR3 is TGCGCCAGCATGGCTAGCGACTTAGAATACGAGCAGTACTTC.

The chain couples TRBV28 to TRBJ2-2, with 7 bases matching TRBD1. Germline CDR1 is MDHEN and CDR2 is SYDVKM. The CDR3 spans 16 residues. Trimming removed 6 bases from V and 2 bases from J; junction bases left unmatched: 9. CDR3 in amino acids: CASRERTGDNTGELFF. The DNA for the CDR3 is TGTGCCAGCAGAGAAAGGACAGGAGACAACACCGGGGAGCTGTTTTTT.

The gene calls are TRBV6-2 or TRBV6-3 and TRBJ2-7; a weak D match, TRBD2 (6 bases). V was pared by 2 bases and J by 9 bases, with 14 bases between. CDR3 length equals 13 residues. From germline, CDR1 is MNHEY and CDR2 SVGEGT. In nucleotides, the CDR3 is TGTGCCAGCAGTTACCCTGGGACTTGGGGGCAGTACTTC. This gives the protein CASSYPGTWGQYF.

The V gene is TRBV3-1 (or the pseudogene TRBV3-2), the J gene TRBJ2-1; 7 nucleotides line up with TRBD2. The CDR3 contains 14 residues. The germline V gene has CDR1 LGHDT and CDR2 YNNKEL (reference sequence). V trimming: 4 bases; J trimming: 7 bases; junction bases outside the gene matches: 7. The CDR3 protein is CASSPSGNRNEQFF. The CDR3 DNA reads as TGTGCCAGCAGCCCCAGCGGGAATCGTAATGAGCAGTTCTTC.